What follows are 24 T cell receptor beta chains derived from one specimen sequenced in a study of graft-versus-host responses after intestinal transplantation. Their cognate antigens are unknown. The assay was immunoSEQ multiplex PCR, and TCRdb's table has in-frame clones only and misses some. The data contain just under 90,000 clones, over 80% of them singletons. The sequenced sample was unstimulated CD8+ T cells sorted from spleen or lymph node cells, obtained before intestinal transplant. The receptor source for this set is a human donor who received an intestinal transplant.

In DNA form, the CDR3 reads TGTGCCAGCAGCCAAGACTGGCGGGAGGGCTACGAGCAGTACTTC. Translated, it gives CASSQDWREGYEQYF. The rearrangement links TRBV14 to TRBJ2-7; 9 bases are shared with TRBD2. The CDR3 extends over 15 amino acids. Unmatched junction bases numbered 3, after V lost 0 bases and J lost 3 bases. Germline assignment: CDR1 SGHDN and CDR2 FVKESK.

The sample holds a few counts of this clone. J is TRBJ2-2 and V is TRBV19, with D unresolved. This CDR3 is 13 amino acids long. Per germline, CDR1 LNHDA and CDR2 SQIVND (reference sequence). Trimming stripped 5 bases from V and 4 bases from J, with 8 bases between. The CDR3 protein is CASSPKCTGELFF. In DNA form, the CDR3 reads TGTGCCAGTAGTCCGAAGTGCACCGGGGAGCTGTTTTTT.

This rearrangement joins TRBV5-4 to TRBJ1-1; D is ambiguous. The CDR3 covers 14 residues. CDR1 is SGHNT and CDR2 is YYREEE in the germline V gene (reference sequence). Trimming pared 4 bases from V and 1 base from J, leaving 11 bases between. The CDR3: CASSQAEGNTEAFF. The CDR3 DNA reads TGTGCCAGCAGCCAGGCAGAAGGGAACACTGAAGCTTTCTTT.

In DNA form, the CDR3 reads TGTGCCAGCAGCTTAGACGTTGGCTTTTTGAACACTGAAGCTTTCTTT. The encoded protein is CASSLDVGFLNTEAFF. This chain connects TRBV7-9 to TRBJ1-1; D ambiguous. In germline, CDR1 is SEHNR, CDR2 FQNEAQ (reference sequence). The CDR3 contains 16 residues. Between the trimmed V and J ends, which lost 1 base and 0 bases, there was a span of 12 bases. The entire variable domain, with the rest obtained from reference TRBV7-9 and TRBJ1-1, is as follows: DTGVSQNPRHKITKRGQNVTFRCDPISEHNRLYWYRQTLGQGPEFLTYFQNEAQLEKSRLLSDRFSAERPKGSFSTLEIQRTEQGDSAMYLCASSLDVGFLNTEAFFGQGTRLTVV.

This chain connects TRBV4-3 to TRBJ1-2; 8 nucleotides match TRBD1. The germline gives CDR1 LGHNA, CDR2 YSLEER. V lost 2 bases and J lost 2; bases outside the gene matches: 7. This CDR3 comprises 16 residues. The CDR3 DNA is TGCGCCAGCAGCCAAACGGGACAGGCCCCAAACTATGGCTACACCTTC. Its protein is CASSQTGQAPNYGYTF.

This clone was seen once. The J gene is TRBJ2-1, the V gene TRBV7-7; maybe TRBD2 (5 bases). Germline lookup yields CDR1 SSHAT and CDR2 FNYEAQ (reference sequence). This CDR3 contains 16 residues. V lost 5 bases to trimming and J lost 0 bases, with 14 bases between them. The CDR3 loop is CASSPEGLSSYNEQFF. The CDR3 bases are TGTGCCAGCAGCCCCGAGGGATTGAGCTCCTACAATGAGCAGTTCTTC. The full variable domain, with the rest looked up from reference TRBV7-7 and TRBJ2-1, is GAGVSQSPRYKVTKRGQDVTLRCDPISSHATLYWYQQALGQGPEFLTYFNYEAQPDKSGLPSDRFSAERPEGSISTLTIQRTEQRDSAMYRCASSPEGLSSYNEQFFGPGTRLTVL.

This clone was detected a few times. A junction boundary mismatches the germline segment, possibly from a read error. The CDR3: CASSLGDTNTGELFF. The CDR3 nucleotides read TGTGCCAGCAGCCTAGGGGACACTAACACCGGGGAGCTGTTTTTT. The rearrangement joins TRBV13 to TRBJ2-2, with a possible D match to TRBD1 (6 bases). The CDR3 runs to 15 residues. The V gene's germline CDR1 is PRHDT and CDR2 FYEKMQ (reference sequence).

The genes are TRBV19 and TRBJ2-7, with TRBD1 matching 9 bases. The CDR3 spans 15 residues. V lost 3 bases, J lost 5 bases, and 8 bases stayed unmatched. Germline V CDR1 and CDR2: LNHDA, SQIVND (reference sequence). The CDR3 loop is CASSMTGGYRDEQYF. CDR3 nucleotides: TGTGCCAGTAGTATGACAGGGGGTTATCGGGACGAGCAGTACTTC.

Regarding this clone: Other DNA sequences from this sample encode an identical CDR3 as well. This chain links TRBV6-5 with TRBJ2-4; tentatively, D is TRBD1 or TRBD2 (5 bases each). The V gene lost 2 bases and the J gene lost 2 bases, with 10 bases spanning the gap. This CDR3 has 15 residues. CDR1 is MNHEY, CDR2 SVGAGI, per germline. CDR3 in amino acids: CASSYGGGSKNIQYF. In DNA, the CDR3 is TGTGCCAGCAGTTACGGGGGTGGCTCCAAAAACATTCAGTACTTC.

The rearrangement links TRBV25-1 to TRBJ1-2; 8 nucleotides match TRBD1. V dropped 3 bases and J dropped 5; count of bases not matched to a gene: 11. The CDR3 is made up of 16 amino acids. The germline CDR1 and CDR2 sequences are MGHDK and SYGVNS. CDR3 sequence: CASSDVIGTGVYGYTF. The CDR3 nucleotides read TGTGCCAGCAGTGACGTAATCGGGACAGGCGTGTATGGCTACACCTTC.

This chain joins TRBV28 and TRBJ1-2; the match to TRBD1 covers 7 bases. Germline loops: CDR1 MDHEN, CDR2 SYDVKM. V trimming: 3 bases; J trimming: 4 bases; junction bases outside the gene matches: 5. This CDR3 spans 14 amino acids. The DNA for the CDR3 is TGTGCCAGCAGTTTCATAGGGGGCGGCTATGGCTACACCTTC. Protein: CASSFIGGGYGYTF.

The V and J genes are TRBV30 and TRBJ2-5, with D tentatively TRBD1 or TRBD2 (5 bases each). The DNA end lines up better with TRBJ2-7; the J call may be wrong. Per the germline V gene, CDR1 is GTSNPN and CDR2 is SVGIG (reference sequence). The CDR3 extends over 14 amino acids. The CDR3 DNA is TGTGCCTGGAGTGTCGGCCGGGACGAATACGAGCAGTACTTC. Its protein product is CAWSVGRDEYEQYF.

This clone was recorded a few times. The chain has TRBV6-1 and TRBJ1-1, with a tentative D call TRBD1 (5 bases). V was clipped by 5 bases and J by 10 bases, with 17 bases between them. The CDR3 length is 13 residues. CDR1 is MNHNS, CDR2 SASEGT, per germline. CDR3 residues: CASSSGDPGAAFF. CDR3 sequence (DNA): TGTGCCAGCAGTTCCGGGGACCCCGGGGCAGCTTTCTTT.

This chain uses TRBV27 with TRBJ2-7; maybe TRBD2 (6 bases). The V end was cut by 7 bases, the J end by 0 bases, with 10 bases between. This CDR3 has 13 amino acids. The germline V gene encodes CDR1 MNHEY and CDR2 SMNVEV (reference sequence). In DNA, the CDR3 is TGTGCCAGCATGCCGGGGGTCTCCTACGAGCAGTACTTC. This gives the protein CASMPGVSYEQYF.

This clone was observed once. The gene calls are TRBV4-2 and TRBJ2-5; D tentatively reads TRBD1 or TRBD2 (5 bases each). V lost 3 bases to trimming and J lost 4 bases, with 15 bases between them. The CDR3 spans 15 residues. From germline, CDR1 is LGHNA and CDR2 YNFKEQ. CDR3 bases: TGTGCCAGCAGCCAGGGGACCGTTTATGGAGAGACCCAGTACTTC. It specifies CASSQGTVYGETQYF.

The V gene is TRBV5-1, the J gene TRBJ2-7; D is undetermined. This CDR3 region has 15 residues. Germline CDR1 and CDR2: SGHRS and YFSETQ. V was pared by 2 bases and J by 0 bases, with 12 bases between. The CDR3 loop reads CASSFQEFSSYEQYF. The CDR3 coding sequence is TGCGCCAGCAGCTTTCAGGAATTTAGCTCCTACGAGCAGTACTTC.

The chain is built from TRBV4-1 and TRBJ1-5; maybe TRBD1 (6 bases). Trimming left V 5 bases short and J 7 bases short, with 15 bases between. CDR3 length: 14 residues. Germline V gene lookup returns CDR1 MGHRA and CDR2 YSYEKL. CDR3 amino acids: CASSARGVIQPQHF. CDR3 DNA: TGCGCCAGCAGCGCGAGGGGGGTAATCCAGCCCCAGCATTTT.

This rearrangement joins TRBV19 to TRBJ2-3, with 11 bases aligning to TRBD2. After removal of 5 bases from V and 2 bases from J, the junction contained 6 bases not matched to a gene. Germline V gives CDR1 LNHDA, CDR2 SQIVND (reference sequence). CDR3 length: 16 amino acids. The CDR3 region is CASSPLAGGSTDTQYF. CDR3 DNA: TGTGCCAGTAGTCCCCTAGCGGGAGGTTCCACAGATACGCAGTATTTT.

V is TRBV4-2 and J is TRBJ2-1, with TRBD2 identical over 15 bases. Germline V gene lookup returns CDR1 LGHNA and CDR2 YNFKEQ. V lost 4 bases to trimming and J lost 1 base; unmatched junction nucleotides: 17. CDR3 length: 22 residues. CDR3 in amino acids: CASSPGLAGGLTPLASYNEQFF. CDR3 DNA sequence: TGTGCCAGCAGCCCGGGACTAGCGGGGGGACTTACCCCTTTAGCGTCCTACAATGAGCAGTTCTTC.

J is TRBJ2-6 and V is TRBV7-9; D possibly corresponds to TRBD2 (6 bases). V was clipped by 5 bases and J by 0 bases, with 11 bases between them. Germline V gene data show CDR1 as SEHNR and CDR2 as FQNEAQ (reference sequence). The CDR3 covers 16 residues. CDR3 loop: CASSILSGSGANVLTF. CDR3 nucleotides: TGTGCCAGCAGCATCCTTAGCGGCTCTGGGGCCAACGTCCTGACTTTC.

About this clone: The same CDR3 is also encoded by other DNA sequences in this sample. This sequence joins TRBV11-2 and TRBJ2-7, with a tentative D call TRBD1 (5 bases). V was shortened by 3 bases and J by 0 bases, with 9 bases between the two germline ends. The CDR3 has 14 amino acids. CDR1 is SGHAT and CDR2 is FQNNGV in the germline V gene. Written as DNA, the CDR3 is TGTGCCAGCAGCTTTGGGGCCTCCTCCTACGAGCAGTACTTC. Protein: CASSFGASSYEQYF.

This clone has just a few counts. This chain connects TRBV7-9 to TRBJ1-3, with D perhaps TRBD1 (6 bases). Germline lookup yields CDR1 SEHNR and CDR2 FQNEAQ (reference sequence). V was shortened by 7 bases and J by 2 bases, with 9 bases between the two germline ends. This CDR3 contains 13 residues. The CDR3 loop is CASTGDPGNTIYF. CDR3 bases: TGTGCCAGCACAGGGGACCCTGGAAACACCATATATTTT.

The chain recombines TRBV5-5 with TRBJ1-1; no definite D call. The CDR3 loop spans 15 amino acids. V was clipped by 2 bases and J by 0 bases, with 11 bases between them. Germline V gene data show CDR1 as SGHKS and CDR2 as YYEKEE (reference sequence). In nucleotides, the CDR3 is TGTGCCAGCAGCTTCGACGGTGGGGTGAACACTGAAGCTTTCTTT. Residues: CASSFDGGVNTEAFF.

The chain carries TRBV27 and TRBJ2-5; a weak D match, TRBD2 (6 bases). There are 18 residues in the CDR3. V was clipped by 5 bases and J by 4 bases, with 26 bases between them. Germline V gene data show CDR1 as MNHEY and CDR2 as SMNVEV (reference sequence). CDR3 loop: CASSPRFLGPRRGETQYF. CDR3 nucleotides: TGTGCCAGCAGTCCACGATTTTTGGGGCCCCGGAGGGGAGAGACCCAGTACTTC.